A single sample gave rise to the 10 T cell receptor beta chains below, sequenced in a study of cytomegalovirus exposure and HLA in healthy donors. The table came from immunoSEQ multiplex PCR; TCRdb's copy has only in-frame clones and leaves some out. There are 110,000 or so clones in the sample; about 87% occur only once, and about 1.8% lies in the top ten. The sample consisted of PBMCs. The receptors stem from a man between 18 and 29 years old in good health and CMV-seronegative.

This rearrangement joins TRBV18 to TRBJ2-5; weak D call: TRBD1 (6 bases). Germline V gives CDR1 KGHSH, CDR2 LQKENI. The V gene lost 0 bases and the J gene lost 2 bases, with 10 bases spanning the gap. The CDR3 has 15 amino acids. CDR3 amino acids: CASSPPKGGQETQYF. The CDR3 bases are TGTGCCAGCTCACCACCTAAAGGGGGACAAGAGACCCAGTACTTC. The variable domain in full, completed from reference TRBV18 and TRBJ2-5, reads NAGVMQNPRHLVRRRGQEARLRCSPMKGHSHVYWYRQLPEEGLKFMVYLQKENIIDESGMPKERFSAEFPKEGPSILRIQQVVRGDSAAYFCASSPPKGGQETQYFGPGTRLLVL.

This clone was recorded a few times. V usage is TRBV11-3 and J usage is TRBJ2-7; D is ambiguous. V lost 5 bases, J lost 3 bases, and 5 bases lay in between. CDR1 SGHNT and CDR2 YENEEA come from the germline V gene. The CDR3 is 11 residues long. The CDR3, as DNA: TGTGCCAGCAGCATCCACTACGAGCAGTACTTC. Its translation: CASSIHYEQYF.

The chain couples TRBV12-5 to TRBJ2-1; the D is unclear. Per germline, CDR1 LGHNT and CDR2 FRNRAP. V shed 4 bases and J shed 6 bases, with 4 bases lying between them. This CDR3 has 11 amino acids. The CDR3 DNA reads TGTGCTAGTGGTTCTCTCAATGAGCAGTTCTTC. The encoded protein is CASGSLNEQFF.

V and J are TRBV4-3 and TRBJ2-7, with 8 bases lining up with TRBD1. The CDR3 covers 14 residues. CDR1 LGHNA and CDR2 YSLEER come from the germline V gene. J lost 5 bases, V lost 4 bases, and 7 bases had no gene match. CDR3 residues: CASSLQTDRDEQYF. DNA of the CDR3: TGCGCCAGCAGCCTACAGACGGACAGGGACGAGCAGTACTTC.

V usage is TRBV30 and J usage is TRBJ2-6, with 7 bases aligning to TRBD1. The CDR3 loop spans 19 amino acids. The J segment lost 0 bases and the V segment lost 0 bases, leaving 11 bases of the junction unmatched. The germline V gene encodes CDR1 GTSNPN and CDR2 SVGIG (reference sequence). The CDR3 reads CAWSVPARDSYSGANVLTF. As DNA, the CDR3 is TGTGCCTGGAGTGTCCCAGCCCGGGACAGCTACTCTGGGGCCAACGTCCTGACTTTC.

The chain employs TRBV7-6 and TRBJ2-7, with a tentative D call TRBD1 (5 bases). The CDR3 totals 12 residues. With 5 bases removed from V and 1 base from J, the gap between germline ends came to 6 bases. Germline CDR1 reads SGHVS; CDR2 reads FNYEAQ. In nucleotides, the CDR3 is TGTGCCAGCAGCGACAGATCCTACGAGCAGTACTTC. It yields the protein CASSDRSYEQYF.

V gene TRBV27 combines with J gene TRBJ2-4, with D tentatively TRBD1 (5 bases). Germline values: CDR1 MNHEY, CDR2 SMNVEV (reference sequence). V was clipped by 0 bases and J by 0 bases, with 15 bases between them. The CDR3 contains 18 residues. CDR3 in DNA: TGTGCCAGCAGTTTATCCGGGCAGGGCAGTGTAGCCAAAAACATTCAGTACTTC. Its translation: CASSLSGQGSVAKNIQYF.

This sequence joins TRBV28 and TRBJ1-2; no reliable D call. The V gene lost 2 bases and the J gene lost 2 bases, with 6 bases spanning the gap. Per germline, CDR1 MDHEN and CDR2 SYDVKM. The CDR3 is 13 amino acids. The DNA for the CDR3 is TGTGCCAGCAGTTTAGGTCAGAACTATGGCTACACCTTC. Translated: CASSLGQNYGYTF.

This chain joins TRBV6-5 and TRBJ2-7, with 8 nucleotides matching TRBD1. V lost 5 bases and J lost 9; bases outside the gene matches: 9. The CDR3 runs to 13 residues. CDR1 and CDR2 (germline): MNHEY, SVGAGI. The CDR3 DNA follows: TGTGCCAGCAGTGGGACAGGAAGTAGGGGGCAGTACTTC. Its translation is CASSGTGSRGQYF.

J is TRBJ1-5 and V is TRBV5-8, with D possibly being TRBD1 (5 bases). Trimming removed 2 bases at V and 6 bases at J, with 9 bases between. Germline CDR1 reads SGHTS; CDR2 reads YDEGEE. There are 13 residues in the CDR3. The CDR3 here is CASSLRGSQPQHF. DNA of the CDR3: TGTGCCAGCAGCTTACGGGGGAGTCAGCCCCAGCATTTT. The full variable domain, its missing parts supplied by reference TRBV5-8 and TRBJ1-5, is EAGVTQSPTHLIKTRGQQATLRCSPISGHTSVYWYQQALGLGLQFLLWYDEGEERNRGNFPPRFSGRQFPNYSSELNVNALELEDSALYLCASSLRGSQPQHFGDGTRLSIL.